This T cell receptor (beta chain) was documented in a study of OX40 agonist ivuxolimab in advanced cancers. The wider study: Ivuxolimab is an agonistic anti-OX40 (CD134) antibody, and patients were treated with it. General study findings and limits: Some of the lowest clonal expansion was seen in partial responders at 0.1-3.0 mg/kg. CD8+ T cells averaged more expanded clones than CD4+.

Germline-derived CDR1 and CDR2 are SEHNR and FQNEAQ (reference sequence). CDR3 length: 15 amino acids. The ends were cut back, 6 bases at V and 7 bases at J, with 19 bases in the middle. Profiling relied on immunoSEQ multiplex PCR, and the TCRdb table lists in-frame clones only, not all of them. The profile shows about 49,000 clones, over 90% of them singletons. With respect to this clone: Antigen specificity is unknown.

This specimen consisted of CD4+ or CD8+ T cells sorted from blood, obtained in a trial of the OX40 agonist ivuxolimab. The V call is TRBV7-9, the J call TRBJ2-1; perhaps D is TRBD1 or TRBD2 (5 bases each). This TCR was sampled from an adult with an advanced solid tumor such as melanoma, head and neck, liver or kidney cancer. In nucleotides, the CDR3 is TGTGCCAGCAGTTCTCCCGGGGCCGGTTGGAATGAGCAGTTCTTC. Translation gives CASSSPGAGWNEQFF. The variable domain in full, with the rest retrieved from reference TRBV7-9 and TRBJ2-1, is DTGVSQNPRHKITKRGQNVTFRCDPISEHNRLYWYRQTLGQGPEFLTYFQNEAQLEKSRLLSDRFSAERPKGSFSTLEIQRTEQGDSAMYLCASSSPGAGWNEQFFGPGTRLTVL.